What follows is one TCR beta chain and its context. The data are from a study of shared clonotypes between healthy human individuals. CDR1 is MDHEN, CDR2 SYDVKM, per germline. With V trimmed by 8 bases and J by 8 bases, 7 bases remained unmatched. CDR3 length: 14 amino acids. Clones were sequenced by immunoSEQ multiplex PCR, and TCRdb holds only the in-frame ones, with some missing. Among about 520,000 clones listed, around 80% were seen once. Sequenced sample: PBMCs. The chain has TRBV28 and TRBJ1-4; 11 bases are shared with TRBD1. The sequence derives from a middle-aged woman in good health. Some clones in this sample may be carry-over from other donors' samples. CDR3 in amino acids: CASGTGGSLEKLFF. In DNA, the CDR3 is TGTGCCAGCGGGACAGGGGGTTCCTTGGAAAAACTGTTTTTT.